The next 25 T cell receptor beta chains were all read from a single sample in a study of radiotherapy plus CTLA-4 blockade in lung cancer. Data came from immunoSEQ multiplex PCR; TCRdb stores just in-frame clones and leaves some out. Among about 28,000 clones listed, roughly 80% were seen once. The sequenced sample was peripheral blood, obtained from a patient treated with radiotherapy plus ipilimumab. The origin of the receptors is a human donor with non-small cell lung cancer who had stable disease on radiotherapy plus ipilimumab.

This clone was picked up one time. The V and J genes are TRBV19 and TRBJ1-2; D perhaps matches TRBD1 (6 bases). This CDR3 region has 16 residues. CDR1 is LNHDA, CDR2 SQIVND, per germline (reference sequence). V was cut by 6 bases and J by 0 bases, with 17 bases left in between. CDR3 nucleotides: TGTGCCAGTAGCCCTACAGGGCCCAGAACTAACTATGGCTACACCTTC. Translating it yields CASSPTGPRTNYGYTF.

The chain employs TRBV7-8 and TRBJ2-7; the D is unclear. The CDR3 covers 16 residues. Germline-derived CDR1 and CDR2 are SGHVS and FQNEAQ. V was trimmed by 5 bases and J by 4 bases, leaving 21 bases between them. CDR3 DNA: TGTGCCAGCAGCCCTCGGACCGAAGTCCGACCTTACGAGCAGTACTTC. Encoded protein: CASSPRTEVRPYEQYF.

CDR3 amino acids: CASSGTGSSTDTQYF. DNA of the CDR3: TGTGCCAGCAGTGGGACAGGCTCTAGCACAGATACGCAGTATTTT. The rearrangement joins TRBV6-5 to TRBJ2-3; TRBD1 matches at 8 bases. Germline assignment: CDR1 MNHEY and CDR2 SVGAGI. Losses at the gene ends were 5 bases for V and 0 bases for J; bases not matched to a gene: 4. This CDR3 contains 15 residues.

The V gene is TRBV5-1, the J gene TRBJ1-1; D is undetermined. The CDR3 totals 13 residues. The V and J ends lost 0 bases and 8 bases respectively, with 11 bases between them. Germline V gene data show CDR1 as SGHRS and CDR2 as YFSETQ. The CDR3 here is CASSLGVGLEAFF. The CDR3 DNA follows: TGCGCCAGCAGCTTGGGGGTAGGCCTCGAAGCTTTCTTT.

J is TRBJ2-1 and V is TRBV5-6; no definite D call. V lost 3 bases and J 2 bases, leaving 9 bases between the germline ends. The CDR3 totals 14 residues. Germline V gene sequence: CDR1 SGHDT, CDR2 YYEEEE. The CDR3 sequence is CASSSRTPYNEQFF. DNA of the CDR3: TGTGCCAGCAGCTCCAGGACCCCCTACAATGAGCAGTTCTTC.

V is TRBV27 and J is TRBJ1-4; 8 positions match TRBD1. The CDR3 is 17 residues long. V was pared by 0 bases and J by 2 bases, with 5 bases of the junction left unmatched. Germline CDR1 and CDR2: MNHEY and SMNVEV (reference sequence). CDR3 nucleotides: TGTGCCAGCAGTTTATCGGGGGCAGGGGGCACTAATGAAAAACTGTTTTTT. It codes for CASSLSGAGGTNEKLFF.

The rearrangement joins TRBV5-6 to TRBJ1-2, with TRBD1 matching over 8 bases. CDR1 and CDR2 (germline): SGHDT, YYEEEE. V lost 3 bases to trimming and J lost 7 bases; unmatched junction nucleotides: 11. This CDR3 spans 15 amino acids. The CDR3: CASSSIYRGLVGYTF. The CDR3, as DNA: TGTGCCAGCAGCTCGATCTACAGGGGGTTGGTTGGCTACACCTTC.

The chain combines TRBV18 with TRBJ1-1; possible D gene TRBD1, 5 bases. The CDR3 runs to 12 residues. V lost 5 bases and J lost 8, with 12 bases in between. Germline V CDR1 and CDR2: KGHSH, LQKENI. CDR3 DNA sequence: TGTGCCAGCTCATCAAGGACATCGGAAGCTTTCTTT. This encodes CASSSRTSEAFF. The full variable domain, in which reference TRBV18 and TRBJ1-1 provide the parts outside the CDR3, is NAGVMQNPRHLVRRRGQEARLRCSPMKGHSHVYWYRQLPEEGLKFMVYLQKENIIDESGMPKERFSAEFPKEGPSILRIQQVVRGDSAAYFCASSSRTSEAFFGQGTRLTVV.

The chain links TRBV27 to TRBJ1-2; 8 positions agree with TRBD1. J was trimmed by 5 bases and V by 5 bases; bases with no gene match: 7. The CDR3 length is 14 residues. The germline V gene encodes CDR1 MNHEY and CDR2 SMNVEV (reference sequence). The CDR3 sequence is CASSPTGQAYGYTF. CDR3 coding DNA: TGTGCCAGCAGTCCCACGGGACAGGCTTATGGCTACACCTTC.

V gene TRBV5-4 combines with J gene TRBJ1-1; D possibly corresponds to TRBD1 (5 bases). Germline assignment: CDR1 SGHNT and CDR2 YYREEE (reference sequence). The CDR3 extends over 17 amino acids. V was shortened by 3 bases and J by 1 base, with 19 bases between the two germline ends. For the CDR3, the DNA is TGTGCCAGCAGCTCGGATGGCGGGACGCGGCAGAACACTGAAGCTTTCTTT. This gives the protein CASSSDGGTRQNTEAFF.

The chain uses TRBV11-2 and TRBJ1-1, with D hard to call. V gave up 5 bases and J gave up 1 base, with 8 bases separating them. The CDR3 covers 13 residues. CDR1 SGHAT and CDR2 FQNNGV come from the germline V gene. The CDR3 DNA follows: TGTGCCAGCAGCCCGGGTGGGAACACTGAAGCTTTCTTT. Residues: CASSPGGNTEAFF.

The J gene is TRBJ1-1, the V gene TRBV9; tentatively, D is TRBD1 (6 bases). The CDR3 consists of 16 residues. CDR1 SGDLS and CDR2 YYNGEE come from the germline V gene. Trimming shortened V by 2 bases and J by 4 bases, and 18 bases separated the two germline ends. The CDR3 spells CASSVSLGAGGTEAFF. CDR3 bases: TGTGCCAGCAGCGTTTCATTGGGGGCAGGTGGCACTGAAGCTTTCTTT.

CDR3 residues: CSVSARDEKLFF. CDR3 bases: TGCAGCGTGTCGGCAAGGGATGAAAAACTGTTTTTT. This sequence joins TRBV29-1 and TRBJ1-4, with D uncertain. CDR1 and CDR2 from the germline V gene are SQVTM and ANQGSEA. The germline V and J ends were trimmed by 6 bases and 6 bases, with 11 bases remaining between them. The CDR3 loop spans 12 amino acids. The whole variable domain, filled in from reference TRBV29-1 and TRBJ1-4, reads SAVISQKPSRDICQRGTSLTIQCQVDSQVTMMFWYRQQPGQSLTLIATANQGSEATYESGFVIDKFPISRPNLTFSTLTVSNMSPEDSSIYLCSVSARDEKLFFGSGTQLSVL.

V and J are TRBV11-2 and TRBJ1-6; 8 bases map to TRBD1. CDR1 is SGHAT and CDR2 is FQNNGV in the germline V gene. J gave up 10 bases and V 5 bases, and 10 bases lay outside the gene matches. This CDR3 is 15 amino acids long. Written as DNA, the CDR3 is TGTGCCAGCAGCCCCCTCAGGGGGCTCAGCTCACCCCTCCACTTT. Protein sequence: CASSPLRGLSSPLHF.

This clone occurred a few times. V usage is TRBV11-1 and J usage is TRBJ2-4; D is ambiguous. Germline CDR1 reads SGHAT; CDR2 reads FQDESV (reference sequence). The CDR3 is 14 residues long. Trimming removed 5 bases at V and 0 bases at J, with 8 bases between. The CDR3 reads CASSPYLAKNIQYF. The CDR3 coding sequence is TGTGCCAGCAGCCCCTACTTAGCCAAAAACATTCAGTACTTC.

The V gene is TRBV6-1, the J gene TRBJ1-5; no clear D. Looked up from germline, CDR1 is MNHNS and CDR2 is SASEGT. The CDR3 extends over 12 amino acids. The V end was cut by 6 bases, the J end by 3 bases, with 6 bases between. The CDR3 DNA reads as TGTGCCAGCAGGGGGATCAATCAGCCCCAGCATTTT. It translates to CASRGINQPQHF.

This clone was found once. The rearrangement joins TRBV15 to TRBJ1-5; D remains unclear. Germline CDR1 reads LNHNV; CDR2 reads YYDKDF (reference sequence). This CDR3 has 13 amino acids. Trimming took off 0 bases at V and 7 bases at J, with 7 bases between the two ends. In DNA, the CDR3 is TGTGCCACCAGCAGAGATCGGAACCAGCCCCAGCATTTT. Translating gives CATSRDRNQPQHF.

V is TRBV7-2 and J is TRBJ1-1; possibly TRBD1 for D (5 bases). Germline V lookup: CDR1 SGHTA, CDR2 FQGNSA. V was trimmed by 5 bases and J by 4 bases, leaving 23 bases between them. The CDR3 extends over 17 amino acids. In nucleotides, the CDR3 is TGTGCCAGCAGCCCCCTCCGGGGACGTATTGAGGGCACTGAAGCTTTCTTT. It yields the protein CASSPLRGRIEGTEAFF.

This chain joins TRBV5-7 and TRBJ1-6; tentative D call: TRBD1 (5 bases). TRBV5-7 is an ORF for which the function is uncertain. V was shortened by 5 bases and J by 7 bases, with 22 bases between the two germline ends. This CDR3 has 17 amino acids. The CDR3 nucleotides are TGTGCCAGCAGTTTAAGTGGGGCCGGGCTCACGAATTCACCCCTCCACTTT. It encodes CASSLSGAGLTNSPLHF.

The V and J genes are TRBV7-8 and TRBJ2-1; D is unclear. The V and J ends lost 5 bases and 5 bases respectively, with 10 bases between them. This CDR3 is built from 13 residues. Germline assignment: CDR1 SGHVS and CDR2 FQNEAQ. This CDR3 is CASSEGRNNEQFF. DNA for the CDR3: TGTGCCAGCAGCGAAGGGCGGAACAATGAGCAGTTCTTC.

This chain links TRBV9 with TRBJ1-4; D remains unclear. The CDR3 runs 15 residues. The V and J ends lost 0 bases and 0 bases respectively, with 6 bases between them. Germline V gives CDR1 SGDLS, CDR2 YYNGEE. In DNA, the CDR3 is TGTGCCAGCAGCGTAGAAGGGACAACTAATGAAAAACTGTTTTTT. This gives the protein CASSVEGTTNEKLFF.

V gene TRBV15 combines with J gene TRBJ2-4; D might be TRBD1 (5 bases). The germline V and J ends were trimmed by 0 bases and 5 bases, with 8 bases remaining between them. Germline assignment: CDR1 LNHNV and CDR2 YYDKDF (reference sequence). The CDR3 is 14 amino acids. CDR3 sequence reads: CATSRDRAENIQYF. In DNA, the CDR3 is TGTGCCACCAGCAGAGACAGGGCTGAAAACATTCAGTACTTC.

J is TRBJ2-5 and V is TRBV27; 8 nucleotides match TRBD1. Germline CDR1 is MNHEY and CDR2 is SMNVEV (reference sequence). V shed 8 bases and J 5 bases; nucleotides not matched to a gene: 7. The CDR3 has 13 residues. CDR3 DNA sequence: TGTGCCAGCGCGGGCAGGGGGCATGAGACCCAGTACTTC. Translated: CASAGRGHETQYF.

V usage is TRBV2 and J usage is TRBJ2-4; D is uncertain. CDR3 length: 14 amino acids. Trimming took 4 bases from V and 0 from J, leaving 7 bases between them. The germline V gene encodes CDR1 SNHLY and CDR2 FYNNEI. The CDR3 DNA reads TGTGCCAGCAGTGTGCGAGAAGCCAAAAACATTCAGTACTTC. Translated, it gives CASSVREAKNIQYF.

The count of this clone is one. This chain links TRBV6-5 with TRBJ1-1; D is undetermined. The length of the CDR3 is 15 residues. Germline assignment: CDR1 MNHEY and CDR2 SVGAGI. The V and J ends lost 5 bases and 4 bases respectively, with 17 bases between them. CDR3 in DNA: TGTGCCAGCAGTCCCCCGATGACGGCCCCCACTGAAGCTTTCTTT. This encodes CASSPPMTAPTEAFF.